The present T cell receptor beta chain was sequenced within a study of T-cell reconstitution after alpha-beta-depleted transplantation in children. A TCRbeta library incorporating unique molecular identifiers was prepared. TCRdb called the PCR reads again in MiXCR, with one record for every CDR3 protein. The sample includes 150,000 to 200,000 distinct CDR3 sequences, roughly 7.5% of them seen just once. Source: PBMCs from the stem cell graft donor, taken from the stem cell graft. This TCR was recovered from a human donor who donated a stem cell graft to a child with Wiskott-Aldrich syndrome.

The CDR3 spells CAWSTGDGRTQYF. CDR3 coding DNA: TGTGCCTGGAGTACCGGGGACGGGAGGACCCAGTACTTC. J is TRBJ2-5 and V is TRBV30, with a possible D match to TRBD2 (6 bases). Trimming took 2 bases from V and 7 from J, leaving 14 bases between them. CDR1 and CDR2 (germline): GTSNPN, SVGIG (reference sequence). The CDR3 runs to 13 residues.